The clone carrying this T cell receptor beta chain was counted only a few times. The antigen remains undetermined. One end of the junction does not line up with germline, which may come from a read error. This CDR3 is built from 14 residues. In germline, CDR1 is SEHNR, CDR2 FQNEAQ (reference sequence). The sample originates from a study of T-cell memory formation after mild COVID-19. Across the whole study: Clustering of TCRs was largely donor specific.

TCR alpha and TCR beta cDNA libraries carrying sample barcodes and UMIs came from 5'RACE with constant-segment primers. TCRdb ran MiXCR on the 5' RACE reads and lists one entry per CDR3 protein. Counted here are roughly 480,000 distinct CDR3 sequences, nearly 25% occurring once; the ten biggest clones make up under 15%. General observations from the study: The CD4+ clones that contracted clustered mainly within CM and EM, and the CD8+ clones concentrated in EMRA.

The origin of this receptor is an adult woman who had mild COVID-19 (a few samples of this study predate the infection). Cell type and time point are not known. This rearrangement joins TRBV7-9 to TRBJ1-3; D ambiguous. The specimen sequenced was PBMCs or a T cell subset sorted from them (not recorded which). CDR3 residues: CASSLSVSRNTIYF. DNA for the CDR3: TGTGCCAGCAGCTTGTCGGTCTCTCGAAACACCATATATTTT.